The clone carrying this T cell receptor (beta chain) showed up many times. Its target is unknown. This specimen comes from a study of T cells in Graves' hyperthyroidism and ophthalmopathy. At the level of the study: At the time of initial diagnosis and before any treatment, peripheral blood was collected.

The source material, RNA transcripts, was used to amplify TCR beta CDR3 regions. When the TCR CDR3 underwent first-round RT-PCR, the HTBI primer set was used. TCRdb itself ran the multiplex PCR reads through MiXCR, one entry per CDR3 protein. The table has hundreds of thousands of distinct CDR3 sequences, around 20% seen once; the top ten hold approximately 30%. CDR3 length: 15 residues. Germline CDR1 reads SGHTA; CDR2 reads FQGNSA. V was shortened by 5 bases and J by 2 bases, with 15 bases between the two germline ends. The study, taken as a whole, reports: Ophthalmopathy got predicted by the model a median about six months before its onset.

This clonotype originated in a man in his thirties or forties with Graves' ophthalmopathy. Material: blood. The chain recombines TRBV7-2 with TRBJ2-5; weak D call: TRBD1 (5 bases). In DNA, the CDR3 is TGTGCCAGCAGCCCAACTGGGGCAACTCAAGAGACCCAGTACTTC. Translated, it gives CASSPTGATQETQYF.